These 22 T cell receptor beta chains share one sample of origin, sequenced in a study of blood T cells in healthy people across ages (dated by TCRdb to 2014 to 2015). The method was 5' RACE. These reads were obtained on an Illumina HiSeq 2500. The second PCR ran for roughly 7 to 12 cycles and used a J-beta primer mix along with a sample-barcoded 5' primer. TCRdb itself trimmed the public reads at Q25 with fastp, ran MiXCR and retained productive beta chains. Rows are unified per CDR3 protein, each entry keeping the most common DNA and genes. The sample data list 1.5 million to 2 million distinct CDR3 sequences, and 49% of these were observed just once. The top ten clones comprise 2.1% of the sample. Sequences were obtained from blood. The receptors shown here come from a woman between 35 and 50 years old in good health.

This clonotype was counted a few times. The chain joins TRBV7-2 to TRBJ2-1; D may be TRBD1 (6 bases). The CDR3 extends over 13 amino acids. V lost 5 bases and J 6 bases, leaving 11 bases between the germline ends. CDR1 and CDR2 from the germline V gene are SGHTA and FQGNSA. Written as DNA, the CDR3 is TGTGCCAGCAGCGGCGGACAGCTCAATGAGCAGTTCTTC. It encodes CASSGGQLNEQFF. Full variable domain (rest looked up from reference TRBV7-2 and TRBJ2-1): GAGVSQSPSNKVTEKGKDVELRCDPISGHTALYWYRQSLGQGLEFLIYFQGNSAPDKSGLPSDRFSAERTGGSVSTLTIQRTQQEDSAVYLCASSGGQLNEQFFGPGTRLTVL.

This clonotype has more than one count but fewer than ten. The V call is TRBV7-2, the J call TRBJ2-5; 8 bases map to TRBD2. The germline V gene has CDR1 SGHTA and CDR2 FQGNSA. This CDR3 region has 13 residues. The ends lost 5 bases at V and 13 bases at J; junction bases unmatched: 12. Written as DNA, the CDR3 is TGTGCCAGCAGCCCTTTTGCCGGCGGGAGGTGGTACTTC. Protein: CASSPFAGGRWYF.

The chain couples TRBV20-1 to TRBJ2-1; 11 bases align to TRBD2. CDR3 length: 13 residues. In germline, CDR1 is DFQATT, CDR2 SNEGSKA (reference sequence). V was pared by 5 bases and J by 10 bases, with 7 bases of the junction left unmatched. CDR3 in amino acids: CSALAGGPREQFF. The CDR3 DNA follows: TGCAGTGCTTTAGCGGGGGGGCCACGGGAGCAGTTCTTC.

This chain joins TRBV20-1 and TRBJ1-2, with TRBD1 matching over 8 bases. Germline loops: CDR1 DFQATT, CDR2 SNEGSKA (reference sequence). Trimming took 0 bases from V and 8 from J; bases not matched to a gene: 8. This CDR3 region has 14 residues. CDR3 protein: CSARDITGGLGYTF. CDR3 DNA: TGCAGTGCTAGAGACATCACAGGGGGGCTCGGCTACACCTTC.

The rearrangement joins TRBV7-2 to TRBJ2-7; D call uncertain. There are 15 residues in the CDR3. V lost 5 bases, J lost 2 bases, and 16 bases lay in between. The germline V gene has CDR1 SGHTA and CDR2 FQGNSA. The CDR3 is CASSPTLVSAYEQYF. The CDR3 bases are TGTGCCAGCAGCCCTACCCTAGTATCCGCCTACGAGCAGTACTTC. Full variable domain (rest looked up from reference TRBV7-2 and TRBJ2-7): GAGVSQSPSNKVTEKGKDVELRCDPISGHTALYWYRQSLGQGLEFLIYFQGNSAPDKSGLPSDRFSAERTGGSVSTLTIQRTQQEDSAVYLCASSPTLVSAYEQYFGPGTRLTVT.

The V call is TRBV3-1, the J call TRBJ2-7; 10 bases line up with TRBD2. Germline V gives CDR1 LGHDT, CDR2 YNNKEL (reference sequence). The CDR3 contains 15 residues. Trimming cost V 4 bases and J 2 bases; bases outside gene matches: 5. This CDR3 reads CASSPTSGLAYEQYF. DNA of the CDR3: TGTGCCAGCAGCCCGACTAGCGGGTTAGCCTACGAGCAGTACTTC.

V is TRBV4-3 and J is TRBJ2-7; D call uncertain. Trimming pared 1 base from V and 3 bases from J, leaving 13 bases between. The CDR3 length is 15 residues. Germline assignment: CDR1 LGHNA and CDR2 YSLEER. The CDR3 bases are TGCGCCAGCAGCCAAGTTACGGGTCTCTACTACGAGCAGTACTTC. This gives the protein CASSQVTGLYYEQYF.

The V and J genes are TRBV29-1 and TRBJ2-3, with D unclear. The CDR3 runs to 14 residues. Germline V gene sequence: CDR1 SQVTM, CDR2 ANQGSEA. Between the trimmed V and J ends, which lost 6 bases and 2 bases, there was a span of 15 bases. CDR3 in DNA: TGCAGCGTCGTCGCCCGACTGAACACAGATACGCAGTATTTT. It yields the protein CSVVARLNTDTQYF.

The chain employs TRBV9 and TRBJ2-1, with 10 positions matching TRBD1. V lost 2 bases to trimming and J lost 6 bases; unmatched junction nucleotides: 5. Germline loops: CDR1 SGDLS, CDR2 YYNGEE. This CDR3 contains 15 residues. CDR3 coding DNA: TGTGCCAGCAGCGTCCGGGACAGGGGTGGCAATGAGCAGTTCTTC. Translated, it gives CASSVRDRGGNEQFF.

The chain uses TRBV7-9 and TRBJ1-6, with 9 bases fitting TRBD1. The CDR3 consists of 16 residues. Germline CDR1 and CDR2: SEHNR and FQNEAQ (reference sequence). V shed 5 bases and J 16 bases; nucleotides not matched to a gene: 18. The CDR3 nucleotides are TGTGCCAGCAGCGGCACCGGGACAGGGTCCGTCGACCTTCTCCACTTT. It translates to CASSGTGTGSVDLLHF.

In its sample, this clonotype was seen a few times. The J gene is TRBJ2-1, the V gene TRBV5-1; the D is unclear. The CDR3 consists of 15 residues. Trimming cost V 1 base and J 5 bases, with 13 bases left between them. Germline V CDR1 and CDR2: SGHRS, YFSETQ. In DNA form, the CDR3 reads TGCGCCAGCAGCTTGATGGTAGCTTGGCACAATGAGCAGTTCTTC. This encodes CASSLMVAWHNEQFF.

V is TRBV20-1 and J is TRBJ2-1; possibly TRBD2 for D (5 bases). Trimming stripped 6 bases from V and 7 bases from J, with 19 bases between. From germline, CDR1 is DFQATT and CDR2 SNEGSKA (reference sequence). The CDR3 contains 14 residues. CDR3 DNA: TGCAGTGCCAGTGGCCCGGTCGGCGGGAATGAGCAGTTCTTC. Encoded protein: CSASGPVGGNEQFF.

This chain connects TRBV6-2 or TRBV6-3 to TRBJ2-7; perhaps D is TRBD1 or TRBD2 (5 bases each). The germline V gene encodes CDR1 MNHEY and CDR2 SVGEGT. V was trimmed by 7 bases and J by 3 bases, leaving 13 bases between them. CDR3 length equals 13 residues. CDR3 protein: CASTRDGFYEQYF. In DNA, the CDR3 is TGTGCCAGCACCCGGGACGGATTCTACGAGCAGTACTTC.

This clonotype appeared a few times. The CDR3: CASRGLAGPQETQYF. The CDR3 bases are TGTGCCAGCAGGGGACTAGCGGGGCCTCAAGAGACCCAGTACTTC. J is TRBJ2-5 and V is TRBV2, with 13 nucleotides matching TRBD2. V gave up 6 bases and J gave up 2 bases; unmatched junction bases: 3. The CDR3 runs to 15 residues. Looked up from germline, CDR1 is SNHLY and CDR2 is FYNNEI.

The chain couples TRBV7-2 to TRBJ1-5; 7 bases agree with TRBD1. J lost 4 bases, V lost 2 bases, and 8 bases had no gene match. CDR3 length equals 16 residues. CDR1 and CDR2 (germline): SGHTA, FQGNSA. The CDR3 region has the DNA TGTGCCAGCAGCTTAACCGGGACAGTCACGAATCAGCCCCAGCATTTT. It is translated as CASSLTGTVTNQPQHF. Together with reference TRBV7-2 and TRBJ1-5, the CDR3 gives the full variable domain: GAGVSQSPSNKVTEKGKDVELRCDPISGHTALYWYRQSLGQGLEFLIYFQGNSAPDKSGLPSDRFSAERTGGSVSTLTIQRTQQEDSAVYLCASSLTGTVTNQPQHFGDGTRLSIL.

J is TRBJ1-2 and V is TRBV4-3; D is possibly TRBD1 (6 bases). Germline values: CDR1 LGHNA, CDR2 YSLEER. The CDR3 spans 15 residues. V shed 2 bases and J shed 8 bases, with 18 bases lying between them. The CDR3 region is CASSQIEQGLLGYTF. The CDR3 region has the DNA TGCGCCAGCAGCCAAATCGAACAGGGTCTCCTAGGCTACACCTTC.

The rearrangement links TRBV4-2 to TRBJ1-5, with D possibly matching TRBD1 (6 bases). This CDR3 contains 16 residues. CDR1 LGHNA and CDR2 YNFKEQ come from the germline V gene. V lost 1 base, J lost 5 bases, and 15 bases lay in between. The CDR3 DNA reads as TGTGCCAGCAGCCAAGTTAGGCAGGAGGGGGATCAGCCCCAGCATTTT. Amino acid sequence: CASSQVRQEGDQPQHF.

The chain combines TRBV20-1 with TRBJ2-1, with D maybe TRBD2 (6 bases). The ends were cut back, 5 bases at V and 6 bases at J, with 20 bases in the middle. The CDR3 spans 15 residues. Germline V gives CDR1 DFQATT, CDR2 SNEGSKA (reference sequence). Here the CDR3 DNA reads TGCAGTGCTGAGTTTATTTTCAGGGAGGTCAATGAGCAGTTCTTC. Protein sequence: CSAEFIFREVNEQFF.

This clonotype was seen a handful of times. The genes are TRBV7-2 and TRBJ2-3; D perhaps matches TRBD2 (6 bases). Germline CDR1 is SGHTA and CDR2 is FQGNSA. The CDR3 consists of 15 residues. The V and J ends lost 5 bases and 2 bases respectively, with 14 bases between them. For the CDR3, the DNA is TGTGCCAGCAGCCGGGGGAAACTCACCACAGATACGCAGTATTTT. It encodes CASSRGKLTTDTQYF.

The V call is TRBV6-5, the J call TRBJ2-5; possible D gene TRBD2, 5 bases. The CDR3 is 15 amino acids. In germline, CDR1 is MNHEY, CDR2 SVGAGI. V lost 2 bases and J lost 2, with 12 bases in between. For the CDR3, the DNA is TGTGCCAGCAGTTACCCCAAGGGCGGGCAAGAGACCCAGTACTTC. Translated: CASSYPKGGQETQYF.

The chain carries TRBV4-1 and TRBJ2-5; D perhaps matches TRBD2 (6 bases). Between the trimmed V and J ends, which lost 1 base and 11 bases, there was a span of 14 bases. The CDR3 has 13 amino acids. Germline assignment: CDR1 MGHRA and CDR2 YSYEKL. The CDR3 bases are TGCGCCAGCAGCCAAGGGAGGGGCGATGAGCAGTACTTC. It specifies CASSQGRGDEQYF.

This clonotype was detected a few times. A much larger clone lies one base from this, so it may be a read error. The J gene is TRBJ2-1, the V gene TRBV4-1; D gene unclear. CDR3 length: 16 residues. Germline lookup yields CDR1 MGHRA and CDR2 YSYEKL. V lost 3 bases, J lost 13 bases, and 25 bases lay in between. The CDR3 reads CASSQDHLREAETQFF. CDR3 coding DNA: TGCGCCAGCAGCCAGGATCACTTACGTGAGGCGGAGACCCAGTTCTTC.